This TCR beta chain is drawn from a study of T cell responses to AZD1222 COVID-19 vaccine. General study points: Sampled repertoires all dated from after the peak T cell response. Spike-specific TCR breadth rose after two AZD1222 doses, and depth rose as well. Baseline testing showed seropositivity in only six AZD1222 recipients.

Only in-frame clones appear in the TCRdb table, and some are missing; sequencing was by immunoSEQ multiplex PCR. The data show fewer than 200,000 clones, approximately 92% seen once. This clone was observed a handful of times. Its target is unknown. Germline values: CDR1 SGHNT, CDR2 YYREEE (reference sequence). With 0 bases clipped from V and 1 base from J, the junction kept 4 bases outside the gene matches. The CDR3 consists of 16 residues. The receptor comes from an adult in good health. The sample here was peripheral blood, taken on day 0 of AZD1222 vaccination. The rearrangement uses TRBV5-4 and TRBJ1-2; 9 bases agree with TRBD1. The CDR3 protein is CASSLVRTGDNYGYTF. The DNA for the CDR3 is TGTGCCAGCAGCTTGGTCCGGACAGGGGATAACTATGGCTACACCTTC.